The source of this TCR beta chain is a study of graft-versus-host responses after intestinal transplantation. Study summary: Transplants given to recipients were multivisceral, liver-intestinal, or isolated intestinal. Each recipient received anti-thymocyte globulin induction, then tacrolimus and steroids for about three years.

TCRdb's copy holds only in-frame clones and misses some; the assay was immunoSEQ multiplex PCR. The sample has approximately 130,000 clones, around nine tenths seen once. Germline values: CDR1 ENHRY, CDR2 SYGVKD. The CDR3 extends over 13 amino acids. V lost 8 bases, J lost 8 bases, and 8 bases stayed unmatched. Only a few counts were recorded for this clone. Its antigen is unknown. The study's findings and limits: Investigators detected GvH clones in recipient marrow, with some emerging earlier in ileum or blood.

The rearrangement links TRBV10-3 to TRBJ2-1, with 8 bases identical to TRBD1. Sequences were derived from unstimulated CD4+ T cells sorted from spleen or lymph node cells, sampled before intestinal transplant. This clonotype originated in a human donor who received an intestinal transplant. The CDR3 sequence: CAIDRGGIDEQFF. Written as DNA, the CDR3 is TGTGCCATCGACAGGGGAGGAATTGATGAGCAGTTCTTC.